What follows are 22 T cell receptor beta chains derived from one specimen sequenced in a study of blood T cell repertoires in COVID-19. Measured with immunoSEQ multiplex PCR; TCRdb has only the in-frame clones, and not every one. The table records some 69,000 clones, 65% to 85% of them present only once. Sequencing used peripheral blood. The receptors were gathered from a man aged 80 or over with active or convalescent COVID-19.

The chain employs TRBV19 and TRBJ2-3; TRBD2 matches 13 bases. V lost 3 bases, J lost 2 bases, and 5 bases stayed unmatched. Germline V gives CDR1 LNHDA, CDR2 SQIVND (reference sequence). The CDR3 extends over 17 amino acids. This chain's CDR3 is CASSMPTSGRLTDTQYF. The CDR3 coding sequence is TGTGCCAGTAGTATGCCGACTAGCGGGAGGCTCACAGATACGCAGTATTTT.

This chain links TRBV7-2 with TRBJ1-2; D is perhaps TRBD1 (5 bases). Germline CDR1 SGHTA, CDR2 FQGNSA. CDR3 length equals 12 residues. The V and J ends lost 3 bases and 8 bases respectively, with 10 bases between them. In DNA form, the CDR3 reads TGTGCCAGCAGCTTGGCAGGGTTGGGCTACACCTTC. Amino acids: CASSLAGLGYTF.

The chain uses TRBV7-9 and TRBJ1-3; D is possibly TRBD1 (5 bases). Germline CDR1 is SEHNR and CDR2 is FQNEAQ (reference sequence). The CDR3 is 15 amino acids. The ends were cut back, 2 bases at V and 6 bases at J, with 14 bases in the middle. This CDR3 reads CASSLRQTAENTIYF. CDR3 DNA sequence: TGTGCCAGCAGCTTACGACAGACGGCGGAAAACACCATATATTTT.

This CDR3 reads CASSSSGSIHEQFF. For the CDR3, the DNA is TGTGCCAGCAGTTCTAGCGGGAGTATCCATGAGCAGTTCTTC. The genes are TRBV6-2 or TRBV6-3 and TRBJ2-1; 10 bases are a match to TRBD2. The CDR3 sequence is 14 residues long. Trimming cost V 4 bases and J 8 bases; bases outside gene matches: 5. CDR1 MNHEY and CDR2 SVGEGT come from the germline V gene.

The chain is built from TRBV7-9 and TRBJ2-5, with D possibly TRBD2 on 6 matching bases. Germline CDR1 is SEHNR and CDR2 is FQNEAQ (reference sequence). This CDR3 has 14 residues. The V end was cut by 5 bases, the J end by 5 bases, with 15 bases between. CDR3 DNA: TGTGCCAGCAGCCCAAATCCGGCGGGGGAGACCCAGTACTTC. Protein product: CASSPNPAGETQYF.

This chain connects TRBV6-2 or TRBV6-3 to TRBJ2-4; 7 bases fit TRBD1. Germline assignment: CDR1 MNHEY and CDR2 SVGEGT. Losses at the gene ends were 6 bases for V and 3 bases for J; bases not matched to a gene: 8. The CDR3 contains 15 residues. CDR3 amino acids: CASSYTRTGKNIQYF. The CDR3, as DNA: TGTGCCAGCAGCTATACTCGGACAGGCAAAAACATTCAGTACTTC.

This chain joins TRBV11-2 and TRBJ2-7, with D possibly being TRBD1 (5 bases). V was pared by 5 bases and J by 4 bases, with 12 bases between. This CDR3 is built from 13 residues. Germline CDR1 is SGHAT and CDR2 is FQNNGV. This chain's CDR3 is CASSPTTEYEQYF. CDR3 nucleotide sequence: TGTGCCAGCAGCCCAACGACAGAATACGAGCAGTACTTC.

V and J are TRBV7-2 and TRBJ1-5, with D possibly TRBD1 on 5 matching bases. There are 13 residues in the CDR3. V lost 5 bases and J 2 bases, leaving 7 bases between the germline ends. CDR1 is SGHTA and CDR2 is FQGNSA in the germline V gene. CDR3 in DNA: TGTGCCAGCAGCCTACAGGGCAATCAGCCCCAGCATTTT. Protein: CASSLQGNQPQHF.

This chain connects TRBV5-1 to TRBJ1-3, with 7 positions matching TRBD1. Trimming took 5 bases from V and 3 from J; bases not matched to a gene: 5. The CDR3 has 14 amino acids. Per the germline V gene, CDR1 is SGHRS and CDR2 is YFSETQ. The CDR3 region is CASSPRGFGNTIYF. Written as DNA, the CDR3 is TGCGCCAGCAGTCCCAGGGGGTTTGGAAACACCATATATTTT.

This clone was picked up one time. The chain recombines TRBV7-8 with TRBJ2-7, with 8 bases that match TRBD1. Losses at the gene ends were 4 bases for V and 6 bases for J; bases not matched to a gene: 5. Germline values: CDR1 SGHVS, CDR2 FQNEAQ. There are 13 residues in the CDR3. CDR3 DNA sequence: TGTGCCAGCAGCTACCGGGACAGGAGCGAGCAGTACTTC. It specifies CASSYRDRSEQYF.

V usage is TRBV6-2 or TRBV6-3 and J usage is TRBJ2-1, with TRBD2 matching 12 bases. Germline CDR1 reads MNHEY; CDR2 reads SVGEGT. The CDR3 is 15 amino acids. V trimming: 2 bases; J trimming: 8 bases; junction bases outside the gene matches: 4. The DNA of the CDR3 is TGTGCCAGCAGTTACGGGACTAGCGGGTTCTATGAGCAGTTCTTC. Translated, it gives CASSYGTSGFYEQFF.

The rearrangement uses TRBV28 and TRBJ2-7, with 10 bases lining up with TRBD2. The CDR3 covers 17 residues. V gave up 6 bases and J gave up 3 bases; unmatched junction bases: 14. Germline-derived CDR1 and CDR2 are MDHEN and SYDVKM. The CDR3 reads CASSSGLAWQKVYEQYF. The CDR3, as DNA: TGTGCCAGCAGCTCGGGACTAGCGTGGCAAAAGGTCTACGAGCAGTACTTC.

The genes are TRBV24-1 and TRBJ2-2, with 7 bases that match TRBD1. J lost 4 bases, V lost 3 bases, and 4 bases had no gene match. Germline V gene sequence: CDR1 KGHDR, CDR2 SFDVKD. This CDR3 contains 15 residues. CDR3 sequence (DNA): TGTGCCACCAGTGATCCAAGACAGGGCACCGGGGAGCTGTTTTTT. As protein: CATSDPRQGTGELFF.

The CDR3 here is CASQGGESGELFF. The CDR3 nucleotides are TGTGCCAGTCAAGGGGGGGAATCCGGGGAGCTGTTTTTT. The chain has TRBV12-3 or TRBV12-4 and TRBJ2-2; maybe TRBD2 (7 bases). The CDR3 loop spans 13 amino acids. Trimming pared 9 bases from V and 6 bases from J, leaving 14 bases between.

The CDR3 protein is CASSATGVVSYEQYF. The CDR3 DNA follows: TGTGCCAGCTCAGCGACAGGGGTGGTCTCCTACGAGCAGTACTTC. The chain recombines TRBV18 with TRBJ2-7; 8 positions agree with TRBD1. The CDR3 contains 15 residues. Trimming at V came to 5 bases and at J to 0 bases, leaving 6 bases not matched to a gene. Germline values: CDR1 KGHSH, CDR2 LQKENI.

J is TRBJ2-1 and V is TRBV4-3, with 8 bases that match TRBD2. The CDR3 sequence is 15 residues long. Trimming took 1 base from V and 5 from J; bases not matched to a gene: 4. Germline V gene lookup returns CDR1 LGHNA and CDR2 YSLEER. CDR3 sequence reads: CASSQGNSGDNEQFF. In nucleotides, the CDR3 is TGCGCCAGCAGCCAAGGTAATAGCGGGGACAATGAGCAGTTCTTC.

This clone has a single count. The chain uses TRBV18 and TRBJ2-1, with 9 bases that match TRBD1. Germline CDR1 reads KGHSH; CDR2 reads LQKENI. J was trimmed by 3 bases and V by 6 bases; bases with no gene match: 3. The CDR3 covers 14 residues. The CDR3 is CASSPGQGYNEQFF. The CDR3 DNA follows: TGTGCCAGCTCCCCGGGACAGGGCTACAATGAGCAGTTCTTC.

The sample holds one count of this clone. This chain joins TRBV20-1 and TRBJ1-4; D might be TRBD1 (6 bases). Deletions cut 3 bases from V and 6 bases from J, with 11 bases between. The germline V gene has CDR1 DFQATT and CDR2 SNEGSKA (reference sequence). There are 13 residues in the CDR3. CDR3 sequence reads: CSASRGGDEKLFF. CDR3 sequence (DNA): TGCAGTGCTAGTAGGGGGGGCGATGAAAAACTGTTTTTT.

This clone was recorded a few times. V gene TRBV6-5 combines with J gene TRBJ1-2; D not resolved. The length of the CDR3 is 13 residues. CDR1 and CDR2 (germline): MNHEY, SVGAGI. The V and J ends lost 7 bases and 3 bases respectively, with 12 bases between them. DNA of the CDR3: TGTGCCAGCACCACAGAGGGAGACTATGGCTACACCTTC. Translated, it gives CASTTEGDYGYTF.

This clone is a singleton in its sample. The V gene is TRBV9, the J gene TRBJ2-5; a possible D gene is TRBD2 (6 bases). CDR1 and CDR2 from the germline V gene are SGDLS and YYNGEE. The length of the CDR3 is 15 residues. Trimming pared 3 bases from V and 1 base from J, leaving 13 bases between. The CDR3 sequence: CASSATGTPQETQYF. The CDR3, as DNA: TGTGCCAGCAGCGCTACCGGGACTCCCCAAGAGACCCAGTACTTC.

This clone turned up a few times. CDR3 nucleotide sequence: TGTGCCAGCAGCTCCCGTACCCAACGGTATGGCTACACCTTC. Amino acids: CASSSRTQRYGYTF. The gene calls are TRBV25-1 and TRBJ1-2; D remains unclear. CDR1 is MGHDK and CDR2 is SYGVNS in the germline V gene. The CDR3 loop spans 14 amino acids. V was clipped by 6 bases and J by 5 bases, with 16 bases between them.

The chain recombines TRBV29-1 with TRBJ2-7, with 8 bases identical to TRBD2. Germline V lookup: CDR1 SQVTM, CDR2 ANQGSEA. V was pared by 3 bases and J by 0 bases, with 10 bases of the junction left unmatched. The CDR3 sequence is 16 residues long. DNA for the CDR3: TGCAGCGTTGAGGGGGCGGGCGCGGGAGGCTCCTACGAGCAGTACTTC. It codes for CSVEGAGAGGSYEQYF.